This TCR beta chain was retrieved from a study of response to subunit inactivated influenza vaccine. The study, taken as a whole, reports: That few new T cells are recruited by each seasonal influenza vaccination was the authors' suggestion.

This clonotype was seen many times. Its antigen is not identified. MiXCR, applied by TCRdb to the RT-PCR reads, yields one record per CDR3 protein. The data hold just over 300,000 distinct CDR3 sequences, with around 20% observed a single time. The TCR was taken from a man in his fifties or sixties who received an inactivated influenza vaccine. The starting material was PBMCs from blood, obtained less than 22 months after vaccination.

CDR3 protein: CASSEGTSQETQYF. CDR3 DNA sequence: TGCGCCAGCAGCGAAGGGACTTCACAAGAGACCCAGTACTTC. V usage is TRBV5-1 and J usage is TRBJ2-5, with D possibly being TRBD2 (6 bases). Germline lookup yields CDR1 SGHRS and CDR2 YFSETQ. V was pared by 4 bases and J by 2 bases, with 12 bases between. The CDR3 has 14 amino acids.